This T cell receptor (beta chain) was documented in a study of cytomegalovirus exposure and HLA in healthy donors. About the study: Falling in the Caucasian-associated ancestry cluster were approximately 84% of approximately 400 genotyped donors.

Vbeta (60) and Jbeta (13) primers were used in the PCR. Profiling relied on immunoSEQ multiplex PCR, and the TCRdb table lists in-frame clones only, not all of them. The table has around 120,000 clones, approximately 72% seen once; the top ten hold roughly 9%. The junction had 3 bases not matched to a gene; V was cut back by 0 bases and J by 3 bases. CDR1 and CDR2 (germline): SNHLY, FYNNEI. The CDR3 totals 16 residues. In regard to this clone: What it binds is not known.

General study findings and limits: It has been reported that TCR beta sequences accurately predicted the HLA-A and HLA-B alleles of most subjects. The CMV antigen specificity of a few CMV-associated chains was confirmed through in vitro analysis. The authors considered a cluster of highly shared sequence variants likely to be a sequencing artifact.

The V gene is TRBV2, the J gene TRBJ2-7; 12 nucleotides match TRBD2. Source material: PBMCs. This clonotype was obtained from a woman in her forties or fifties in good health and CMV-seropositive. The chain's CDR3 is CASSEARLAGVYEQYF. The CDR3 nucleotides read TGTGCCAGCAGTGAAGCCCGACTAGCGGGGGTCTACGAGCAGTACTTC.